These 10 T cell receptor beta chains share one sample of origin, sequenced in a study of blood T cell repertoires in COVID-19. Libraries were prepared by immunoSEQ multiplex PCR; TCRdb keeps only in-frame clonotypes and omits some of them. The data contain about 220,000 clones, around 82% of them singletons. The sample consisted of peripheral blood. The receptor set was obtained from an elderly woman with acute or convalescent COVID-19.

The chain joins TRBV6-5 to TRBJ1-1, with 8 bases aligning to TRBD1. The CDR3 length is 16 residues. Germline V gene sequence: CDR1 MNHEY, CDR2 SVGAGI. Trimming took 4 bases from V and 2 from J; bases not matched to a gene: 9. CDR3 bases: TGTGCCAGCAGTTCCGGACAGGGAGGGATTAACACTGAAGCTTTCTTT. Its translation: CASSSGQGGINTEAFF.

Written as DNA, the CDR3 is TGCAGCGTCCGACAGGGGTCCTCTGGGGCCAACGTCCTGACTTTC. Its translation: CSVRQGSSGANVLTF. The chain joins TRBV29-1 to TRBJ2-6, with 8 nucleotides matching TRBD1. Trimming took 6 bases from V and 0 from J; bases not matched to a gene: 4. The CDR3 has 15 residues. Germline V lookup: CDR1 SQVTM, CDR2 ANQGSEA.

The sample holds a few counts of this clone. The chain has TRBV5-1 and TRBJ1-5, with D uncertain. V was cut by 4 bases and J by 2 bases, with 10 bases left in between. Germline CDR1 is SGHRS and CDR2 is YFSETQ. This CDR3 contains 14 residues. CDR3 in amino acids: CASSVDGGNQPQHF. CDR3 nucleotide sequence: TGCGCCAGCAGCGTCGACGGGGGCAATCAGCCCCAGCATTTT.

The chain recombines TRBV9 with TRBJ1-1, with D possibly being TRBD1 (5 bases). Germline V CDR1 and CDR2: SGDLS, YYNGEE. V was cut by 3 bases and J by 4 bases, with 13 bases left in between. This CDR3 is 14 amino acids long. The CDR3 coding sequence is TGTGCCAGCAGCGCTACAGGATCTCCCACTGAAGCTTTCTTT. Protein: CASSATGSPTEAFF.

Here the CDR3 DNA reads TGTGCCAGCAGCCAAGACCCCCCCCGGCGGGGGGTCGATGAGCAGTTCTTC. Protein product: CASSQDPPRRGVDEQFF. The chain combines TRBV4-2 with TRBJ2-1; TRBD2 aligns across 8 bases. CDR1 LGHNA and CDR2 YNFKEQ come from the germline V gene. The CDR3 runs to 17 residues. The J segment lost 8 bases and the V segment lost 0 bases, leaving 12 bases of the junction unmatched.

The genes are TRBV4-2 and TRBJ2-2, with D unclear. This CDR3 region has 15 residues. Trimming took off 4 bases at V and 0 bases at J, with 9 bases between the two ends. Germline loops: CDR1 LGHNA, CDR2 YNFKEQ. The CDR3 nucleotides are TGTGCCAGCAGCCCATCGGGTTCGAACACCGGGGAGCTGTTTTTT. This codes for CASSPSGSNTGELFF.

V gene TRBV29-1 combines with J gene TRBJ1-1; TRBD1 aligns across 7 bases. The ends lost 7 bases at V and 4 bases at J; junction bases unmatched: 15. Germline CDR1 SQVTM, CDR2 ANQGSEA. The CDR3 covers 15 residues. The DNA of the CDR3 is TGCAGCGCCGGCTCCTCCCTGACAGGGTCCACTGAAGCTTTCTTT. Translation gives CSAGSSLTGSTEAFF. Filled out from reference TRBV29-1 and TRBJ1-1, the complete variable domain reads SAVISQKPSRDICQRGTSLTIQCQVDSQVTMMFWYRQQPGQSLTLIATANQGSEATYESGFVIDKFPISRPNLTFSTLTVSNMSPEDSSIYLCSAGSSLTGSTEAFFGQGTRLTVV.

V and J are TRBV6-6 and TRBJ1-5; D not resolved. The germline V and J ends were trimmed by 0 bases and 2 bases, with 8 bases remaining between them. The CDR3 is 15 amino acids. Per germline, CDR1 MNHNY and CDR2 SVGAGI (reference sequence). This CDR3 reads CASSYSRGGNQPQHF. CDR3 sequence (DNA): TGTGCCAGCAGTTACTCGAGAGGTGGCAATCAGCCCCAGCATTTT.

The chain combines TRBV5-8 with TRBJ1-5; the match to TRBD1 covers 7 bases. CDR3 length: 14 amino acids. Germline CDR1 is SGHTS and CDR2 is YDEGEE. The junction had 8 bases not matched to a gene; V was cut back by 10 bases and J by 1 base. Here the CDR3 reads CASRPRGSNQPQHF. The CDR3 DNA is TGTGCCTCGCGCCCCAGGGGGAGCAATCAGCCCCAGCATTTT.

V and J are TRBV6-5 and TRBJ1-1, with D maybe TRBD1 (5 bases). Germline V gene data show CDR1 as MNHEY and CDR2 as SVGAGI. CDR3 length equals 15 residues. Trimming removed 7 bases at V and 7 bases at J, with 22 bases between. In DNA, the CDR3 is TGTGCCAGCAATCCTCCTAGGACAAGGTTGAATGAAGCTTTCTTT. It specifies CASNPPRTRLNEAFF.